The 21 T cell receptor beta chains listed next were all sequenced from one sample in a study of T cell changes during pregnancy in multiple sclerosis (dated by TCRdb to about 2019). Preparation of the library involved the immunoSEQ multiplex PCR assay. The table was pulled from immuneACCESS by TCRdb, which kept in-frame rearrangements only. Such tables lose some clones; where checked, under half of the loss comes from unresolved V genes, and the rest has no known cause. The sample has about 74,000 clones on record, roughly 92% of them singletons. Of the sample, over 3.5% falls within the top ten clones. The sample in question was peripheral blood, obtained after pregnancy. These receptors came from a female donor in good health, enrolled as a control in a pregnancy study.

V is TRBV5-6 and J is TRBJ2-7; the match to TRBD1 covers 8 bases. J lost 4 bases, V lost 2 bases, and 8 bases had no gene match. This CDR3 has 15 residues. The germline V gene encodes CDR1 SGHDT and CDR2 YYEEEE. The CDR3 nucleotides are TGTGCCAGCAGCTTTCGAGGCAGGGGGCCATACGAGCAGTACTTC. Its protein product is CASSFRGRGPYEQYF. Full variable domain (rest looked up from reference TRBV5-6 and TRBJ2-7): DAGVTQSPTHLIKTRGQQVTLRCSPKSGHDTVSWYQQALGQGPQFIFQYYEEEERQRGNFPDRFSGHQFPNYSSELNVNALLLGDSALYLCASSFRGRGPYEQYFGPGTRLTVT.

The rearrangement joins TRBV25-1 to TRBJ1-5; 8 nucleotides agree with TRBD1. V lost 6 bases, J lost 4 bases, and 5 bases stayed unmatched. Germline loops: CDR1 MGHDK, CDR2 SYGVNS. The CDR3 is 14 amino acids. DNA for the CDR3: TGTGCCAGCAGCCCCAGGGGGCTGAATCAGCCCCAGCATTTT. This gives the protein CASSPRGLNQPQHF.

This clone appeared a single time. This sequence joins TRBV4-1 and TRBJ1-1; unclear D gene. The CDR3 runs to 15 residues. Trimming pared 1 base from V and 4 bases from J, leaving 13 bases between. Germline CDR1 MGHRA, CDR2 YSYEKL. The CDR3 coding sequence is TGCGCCAGCAGCCAAGCCCTTGGCAGGTTCACTGAAGCTTTCTTT. As protein: CASSQALGRFTEAFF.

This rearrangement joins TRBV28 to TRBJ2-1; D is perhaps TRBD1 (7 bases). CDR3 length: 16 residues. The ends were cut back, 6 bases at V and 1 base at J, with 16 bases in the middle. Germline values: CDR1 MDHEN, CDR2 SYDVKM. DNA for the CDR3: TGTGCCAGCAGCCCCATGGAGGGGGCATCCTACAATGAGCAGTTCTTC. Translation gives CASSPMEGASYNEQFF.

The chain recombines TRBV5-5 with TRBJ2-1; 8 nucleotides agree with TRBD1. Germline CDR1 SGHKS, CDR2 YYEKEE (reference sequence). With V trimmed by 0 bases and J by 3 bases, 2 bases remained unmatched. This CDR3 is 15 amino acids long. CDR3 bases: TGTGCCAGCAGCTTGGAACAGGGGGACTACAATGAGCAGTTCTTC. Translation gives CASSLEQGDYNEQFF.

CDR3 coding DNA: TGTGCCATCAGTGATTGGGAGGACACAGACACTGAAGCTTTCTTT. It yields the protein CAISDWEDTDTEAFF. The chain links TRBV10-3 to TRBJ1-1; D might be TRBD1 (5 bases). The ends were cut back, 3 bases at V and 3 bases at J, with 14 bases in the middle. CDR3 length equals 15 residues. Per the germline V gene, CDR1 is ENHRY and CDR2 is SYGVKD.

The gene calls are TRBV2 and TRBJ1-3; no definite D call. CDR1 is SNHLY, CDR2 FYNNEI, per germline. This CDR3 region has 13 residues. With 7 bases removed from V and 4 bases from J, the gap between germline ends came to 11 bases. CDR3 coding DNA: TGTGCCAGCACCTGGGGAGTGGGAAACACCATATATTTT. Protein sequence: CASTWGVGNTIYF.

V and J are TRBV6-1 and TRBJ1-5, with 8 nucleotides matching TRBD1. There are 14 residues in the CDR3. Germline CDR1 is MNHNS and CDR2 is SASEGT. Trimming took 6 bases from V and 11 from J; bases not matched to a gene: 12. The CDR3 loop is CASRADRAQGAQHF. CDR3 DNA: TGTGCCAGCAGAGCGGACAGGGCTCAGGGAGCCCAGCATTTT.

This rearrangement joins TRBV6-1 to TRBJ2-7, with 9 nucleotides matching TRBD2. V shed 10 bases and J 0 bases; nucleotides not matched to a gene: 7. This CDR3 spans 14 amino acids. In germline, CDR1 is MNHNS, CDR2 SASEGT. The CDR3 spells CATEQRGASYEQYF. In DNA, the CDR3 is TGTGCCACCGAACAGCGGGGGGCCTCCTACGAGCAGTACTTC.

This rearrangement joins TRBV7-3 to TRBJ2-2; 8 bases are shared with TRBD2. There are 16 residues in the CDR3. The V gene end was trimmed by 5 bases and the J gene end by 5 bases; junction bases not matched to a gene: 10. Germline CDR1 reads SGHTA; CDR2 reads FQGTGA. The CDR3 nucleotides read TGTGCCAGCAGCAGATACTTGGCGGGAGGAACCGGGGAGCTGTTTTTT. Translated: CASSRYLAGGTGELFF. The variable domain in full, with the rest retrieved from reference TRBV7-3 and TRBJ2-2, is GAGVSQTPSNKVTEKGKYVELRCDPISGHTALYWYRQSLGQGPEFLIYFQGTGAADDSGLPNDRFFAVRPEGSVSTLKIQRTERGDSAVYLCASSRYLAGGTGELFFGEGSRLTVL.

In this sample, this clone turned up a few times. The rearrangement links TRBV2 to TRBJ2-7, with a weak D call TRBD2 (6 bases). The germline V gene encodes CDR1 SNHLY and CDR2 FYNNEI. The CDR3 consists of 14 residues. V was cut by 6 bases and J by 7 bases, with 19 bases left in between. This CDR3 is CASSDPAGWGEQYF. The CDR3 nucleotides read TGTGCCAGCAGCGACCCGGCGGGGTGGGGAGAGCAGTACTTC.

The chain joins TRBV28 to TRBJ2-4; possible D gene TRBD2, 5 bases. The CDR3 is 12 residues long. In germline, CDR1 is MDHEN, CDR2 SYDVKM. V lost 5 bases, J lost 9 bases, and 11 bases lay in between. The DNA of the CDR3 is TGTGCCAGCAGTGTCGGGGATGCCATTCAGTACTTC. Its translation is CASSVGDAIQYF. Full variable domain (remainder filled in from reference TRBV28 and TRBJ2-4): DVKVTQSSRYLVKRTGEKVFLECVQDMDHENMFWYRQDPGLGLRLIYFSYDVKMKEKGDIPEGYSVSREKKERFSLILESASTNQTSMYLCASSVGDAIQYFGAGTRLSVL.

The V gene is TRBV5-1, the J gene TRBJ2-7, with TRBD1 matching over 8 bases. With 4 bases clipped from V and 7 bases from J, the junction kept 10 bases outside the gene matches. The germline gives CDR1 SGHRS, CDR2 YFSETQ. The length of the CDR3 is 14 residues. CDR3 in amino acids: CASSGEIRGLEQYF. The CDR3 DNA sequence: TGCGCCAGCAGCGGGGAGATCAGGGGGCTAGAGCAGTACTTC.

The chain has TRBV9 and TRBJ2-2; 11 bases align to TRBD2. The ends lost 4 bases at V and 1 base at J; junction bases unmatched: 9. The CDR3 contains 18 residues. The germline V gene has CDR1 SGDLS and CDR2 YYNGEE. CDR3 in DNA: TGTGCCAGCAGCCCTCGGACTAGCGGGTCCTTGAACACCGGGGAGCTGTTTTTT. Encoded protein: CASSPRTSGSLNTGELFF. The full variable domain, with the rest looked up from reference TRBV9 and TRBJ2-2, is DSGVTQTPKHLITATGQRVTLRCSPRSGDLSVYWYQQSLDQGLQFLIQYYNGEERAKGNILERFSAQQFPDLHSELNLSSLELGDSALYFCASSPRTSGSLNTGELFFGEGSRLTVL.

This chain connects TRBV10-2 to TRBJ2-1, with D maybe TRBD1 (7 bases). Germline assignment: CDR1 WSHSY and CDR2 SAAADI. Trimming shortened V by 9 bases and J by 8 bases, and 20 bases separated the two germline ends. CDR3 length: 14 amino acids. The CDR3 DNA follows: TGCGCCAGTTCCCCGGGACAGTGGGGGGATGAGCAGTTCTTC. Its protein product is CASSPGQWGDEQFF.

In DNA form, the CDR3 reads TGTGCCAGCAGTTTCGGACTCGGGTACAATGAGCAGTTCTTC. Translation: CASSFGLGYNEQFF. This chain links TRBV28 with TRBJ2-1; D perhaps matches TRBD2 (5 bases). V was pared by 3 bases and J by 4 bases, with 10 bases between. The CDR3 length is 14 residues. Per the germline V gene, CDR1 is MDHEN and CDR2 is SYDVKM.

V is TRBV10-3 and J is TRBJ1-1; TRBD1 matches at 8 bases. This CDR3 is built from 14 residues. After removal of 5 bases from V and 1 base from J, the junction contained 3 bases not matched to a gene. CDR1 is ENHRY and CDR2 is SYGVKD in the germline V gene. The CDR3: CAISWTGTNTEAFF. CDR3 DNA: TGTGCCATCAGTTGGACAGGGACGAACACTGAAGCTTTCTTT.

The V and J genes are TRBV28 and TRBJ2-1; D might be TRBD1 (7 bases). This CDR3 contains 12 residues. The germline CDR1 and CDR2 sequences are MDHEN and SYDVKM. V lost 5 bases, J lost 15 bases, and 17 bases lay in between. CDR3 nucleotide sequence: TGTGCCAGCAGTAAAACAGGGGAGGTTTTGTTCTTC. Its translation: CASSKTGEVLFF.

V is TRBV30 and J is TRBJ2-3, with 8 positions matching TRBD1. The junction had 3 bases not matched to a gene; V was cut back by 2 bases and J by 2 bases. Germline V lookup: CDR1 GTSNPN, CDR2 SVGIG (reference sequence). This CDR3 comprises 14 residues. CDR3 in amino acids: CAWSRTGLTDTQYF. The CDR3 DNA sequence: TGTGCCTGGAGTAGGACAGGGCTCACAGATACGCAGTATTTT.

The chain has TRBV4-1 and TRBJ2-5; TRBD2 aligns across 12 bases. The CDR3 spans 17 residues. CDR1 is MGHRA and CDR2 is YSYEKL in the germline V gene. V lost 4 bases to trimming and J lost 2 bases; unmatched junction nucleotides: 8. As DNA, the CDR3 is TGCGCCAGCAGCCCCGCCGGACTAGCGGGGTATCAAGAGACCCAGTACTTC. Translating gives CASSPAGLAGYQETQYF.

The chain is built from TRBV27 and TRBJ1-6, with D perhaps TRBD1 (5 bases). Per germline, CDR1 MNHEY and CDR2 SMNVEV (reference sequence). The V end lost 8 bases, the J end lost 9 bases, and 14 bases lay between the germline ends. The CDR3 runs 13 residues. CDR3 bases: TGTGCCAGCGGCCTCGGGGGGGGTTCACCCCTCCACTTT. It is translated as CASGLGGGSPLHF.